These T cell receptor beta chains were read from a single sample in a study of CXCR3-negative and CXCR3-positive naive CD8 T cells. TCRdb processed the 5' RACE reads again and assigns one entry to each CDR3 protein, with no DNA. Its listing shows around 60,000 distinct CDR3 sequences. The sample was naive CXCR3+ CD8+ T cells from blood. These receptors all stem from a human donor in good health. Some clones in this sample may be carry-over from other donors' samples. The CDR3 runs from the conserved cysteine through the conserved F or W. Each record gives: V gene, J gene, CDR3 protein.

TRBV6-2/TRBV6-3	TRBJ2-3	CASSYPGKPTTDTQYF
TRBV25-1	TRBJ1-2	CASSRWGSYGYTF
TRBV6-2/TRBV6-3	TRBJ2-7	CASSSLTYEQYF
TRBV20-1	TRBJ2-7	CSARESEGTAYEQYF
TRBV7-3	TRBJ1-1	CASSDTGYTEAFF
TRBV6-5	TRBJ2-5	CASSYPRDTQETQYF
TRBV29-1	TRBJ1-1	CSVTRGPTEAFF
TRBV4-3	TRBJ2-1	CASSQASGWEQFF
TRBV21-1	TRBJ1-1	CASSKKTGESGDTEAFF
TRBV7-2	TRBJ1-4	CASSLVPAENEKLFF
TRBV4-3	TRBJ1-6	CASSQDPDNYSPLHF
TRBV7-2	TRBJ2-1	CASSYSGGRSSYNEQFF
TRBV4-2	TRBJ1-1	CASSQGGVRSPNTEAFF
TRBV29-1	TRBJ2-2	CSGSGANTGELFF
TRBV7-2	TRBJ2-7	CASSLDIPYEQYF
TRBV4-3	TRBJ2-5	CASSRSAAAQETQYF
TRBV29-1	TRBJ1-1	CSAATPMGHVDTEAFF
TRBV20-1	TRBJ2-6	CSASYPPGANVLTF
TRBV28	TRBJ1-5	CASSLGNNQPQHF
TRBV27	TRBJ2-7	CASSLSSGGGTYEQYF
TRBV29-1	TRBJ1-2	CSVEDTYSDGYTF
TRBV11-2	TRBJ1-1	CASSLDFWGRNTEAFF
TRBV29-1	TRBJ2-7	CSVMTGDTVYEQYF
TRBV27	TRBJ1-1	CASSPQSFTPEAFF
TRBV27	TRBJ1-2	CASSLSGWVYGYTF
TRBV5-6	TRBJ2-5	CASSLGTGVAWETQYF
TRBV20-1	TRBJ2-1	CSARGLAEFLQFF
TRBV7-7	TRBJ2-7	CASSQGSLSSYEQYF
TRBV7-2	TRBJ2-1	CASSVMRGGYNEQFF
TRBV27	TRBJ2-7	CASSLAGTYEQYF
TRBV6-5	TRBJ2-1	CASSSRLASDEQFF
TRBV29-1	TRBJ2-2	CSVSSARDFTGELFF
TRBV7-9	TRBJ1-6	CASSTEGHFNSPLHF
TRBV28	TRBJ2-2	CASSSVLEGGKNTGELFF
TRBV19	TRBJ1-1	CASGVLGTEAFF
TRBV6-6	TRBJ2-7	CASADSSYEQYF
TRBV6-2/TRBV6-3	TRBJ2-7	CASSTDPGRSINEQYF
TRBV20-1	TRBJ1-2	CSARDSGTPAYYGYTF
TRBV6-6	TRBJ1-1	CASSSFGTGGPLNTEAFF
TRBV7-3	TRBJ2-7	CASSLGRIGGEQYF
TRBV10-3	TRBJ1-1	CAISEVSRGGTEAFF
TRBV14	TRBJ2-7	CASSAPPTGAHEQYF
TRBV12-3/TRBV12-4	TRBJ2-7	CASSFSGPSYEQYF
TRBV11-2	TRBJ2-5	CASSLSVGYYF
TRBV12-3/TRBV12-4	TRBJ1-1	CASSLPDRVGTEAFF
TRBV28	TRBJ2-2	CASSPGPPVRPGELFF
TRBV7-2	TRBJ2-3	CASSQDRGGSDTQYF
TRBV25-1	TRBJ2-2	CASSESSDTGELFF
TRBV4-3	TRBJ2-1	CASSQDNGDDEQFF
TRBV7-9	TRBJ2-2	CASSFDRGTGELFF